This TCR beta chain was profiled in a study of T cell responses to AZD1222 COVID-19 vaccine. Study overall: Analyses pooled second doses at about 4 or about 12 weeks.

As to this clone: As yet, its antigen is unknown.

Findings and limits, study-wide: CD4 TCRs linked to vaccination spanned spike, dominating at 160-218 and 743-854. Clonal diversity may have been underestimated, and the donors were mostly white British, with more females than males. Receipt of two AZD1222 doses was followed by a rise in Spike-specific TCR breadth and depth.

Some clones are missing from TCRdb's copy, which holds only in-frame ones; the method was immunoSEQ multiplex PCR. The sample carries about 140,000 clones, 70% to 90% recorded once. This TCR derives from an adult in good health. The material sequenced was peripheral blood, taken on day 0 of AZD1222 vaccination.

In DNA, the CDR3 is TGCAGTGCGGACTTGGGCACTGAAGCTTTCTTT. Encoded protein: CSADLGTEAFF. The chain couples TRBV20-1 to TRBJ1-1; unclear D gene. From germline, CDR1 is DFQATT and CDR2 SNEGSKA (reference sequence). Trimming cost V 6 bases and J 4 bases, with 9 bases left between them. The CDR3 consists of 11 residues.